In this sample, the clone carrying this T cell receptor (beta chain) turned up a few times. The CDR3 covers 14 residues. CDR1 is SGHVS and CDR2 is FNYEAQ in the germline V gene. The V end was cut by 1 base, the J end by 4 bases, with 11 bases between. TCRdb itself ran the RT-PCR reads through MiXCR, one entry per CDR3 protein. The sample holds more than 550,000 distinct CDR3 sequences, approximately 15% seen once. The chain is built from TRBV7-6 and TRBJ2-7; D call uncertain. The specimen was memory CD4+ T cells from blood. This sequence originates from a female donor in good health, serving as a healthy control. This CDR3 is CASSLEVFDYEQYF. The CDR3 nucleotides read TGTGCCAGCAGCTTAGAAGTATTCGATTACGAGCAGTACTTC.